This T cell receptor beta chain was profiled in a study of blood T cell repertoires in COVID-19. Study-wide background: COVID-19 samples from acute and convalescent phases originated in the United States, Italy and Spain. T cells, B-cell-depleted T cells, or PBMCs supplied cDNA or gDNA.

CDR1 is LNHNV and CDR2 is YYDKDF in the germline V gene (reference sequence). Trimming removed 2 bases from V and 5 bases from J, with 18 bases in between. CDR3 length: 16 amino acids. This clone occurred once. Original processing notes: Using reference gene primer amplification, nucleated cell counts were estimated. The table came from immunoSEQ multiplex PCR; TCRdb's copy has only in-frame clones and leaves some out. V, J and clone size are taken as reported in that table, and D and trimming were inferred from the DNA itself. The table records about 150,000 clones, 70% to 90% of them present only once.

The sequence was collected from a man between 65 and 79 years old with acute or convalescent COVID-19. This chain connects TRBV15 to TRBJ1-1, with D tentatively TRBD1 (5 bases). The sequenced material came from peripheral blood. The DNA for the CDR3 is TGTGCCACCAGCAGAAGGACCGGTACAGGAAGGACTGAAGCTTTCTTT. It yields the protein CATSRRTGTGRTEAFF.